Each of the 20 T cell receptor beta chains below was sequenced from the same sample in a study of spatial heterogeneity in lung cancer. One entry per CDR3 protein results from TCRdb running MiXCR on the 5' RACE reads. The table records 8,500 to 13,000 distinct CDR3 sequences, 7% to 9.5% of them present only once. Regarding time point: sample taken at primary tumor resection. Whole RNA, which was extracted from tumor, nontumor lung tissue or frozen PBMC, was sequenced without any cell sorting. The sequencing used PBMCs, collected at surgery. These TCRs come from a male donor with early-stage non-small cell lung cancer.

Many counts were recorded for this clonotype. The chain combines TRBV3-1 with TRBJ2-3; D remains unclear. Per germline, CDR1 LGHDT and CDR2 YNNKEL (reference sequence). The CDR3 covers 16 residues. Trimming left V 0 bases short and J 0 bases short, with 10 bases between. CDR3 DNA: TGTGCCAGCAGCCAAGATATGGGCGCTAGCACAGATACGCAGTATTTT. It is translated as CASSQDMGASTDTQYF.

This clonotype was observed many times. This chain connects TRBV7-3 to TRBJ1-6; the D is unclear. The CDR3 has 14 residues. V lost 0 bases, J lost 9 bases, and 9 bases lay in between. Germline assignment: CDR1 SGHTA and CDR2 FQGTGA. CDR3 region: CASSLTVASSPLHF. The CDR3 region has the DNA TGTGCCAGCAGCTTAACTGTTGCGTCTTCACCCCTCCACTTT.

This clonotype was found many times. The CDR3 DNA sequence: TGTGCCAGCAGTCCCTACGGATGGGTCGAGCAGTACTTC. Amino acids: CASSPYGWVEQYF. The chain has TRBV12-3 or TRBV12-4 and TRBJ2-7; D ambiguous. V was pared by 5 bases and J by 6 bases, with 14 bases between. This CDR3 is 13 amino acids long.

Many counts were recorded for this clonotype. The J gene is TRBJ1-2, the V gene TRBV6-5; D not certain. V lost 6 bases, J lost 7 bases, and 9 bases lay in between. CDR1 and CDR2 (germline): MNHEY, SVGAGI. The CDR3 has 11 amino acids. Written as DNA, the CDR3 is TGTGCCAGCAGCTCCCCGATTGGCTACACCTTC. Amino acids: CASSSPIGYTF.

This clonotype was recorded many times. The chain combines TRBV29-1 with TRBJ2-5; 15 bases map to TRBD2. The germline gives CDR1 SQVTM, CDR2 ANQGSEA. The CDR3 is made up of 15 amino acids. V lost 6 bases, J lost 5 bases, and 7 bases stayed unmatched. This CDR3 is CSVRTSGGAGETQYF. CDR3 nucleotides: TGCAGCGTAAGGACTAGCGGGGGGGCCGGGGAGACCCAGTACTTC.

This clonotype showed up many times. This chain joins TRBV19 and TRBJ1-5; D is perhaps TRBD1 (6 bases). Germline V gene sequence: CDR1 LNHDA, CDR2 SQIVND (reference sequence). The length of the CDR3 is 16 residues. With 6 bases removed from V and 4 bases from J, the gap between germline ends came to 19 bases. The CDR3 bases are TGTGCCAGTAGCGCAACGGGCGCAGGGGTTAATCAGCCCCAGCATTTT. This codes for CASSATGAGVNQPQHF.

Ten or more counts support this clonotype. This chain uses TRBV27 with TRBJ2-5; D is undetermined. Trimming removed 3 bases from V and 0 bases from J, with 17 bases in between. CDR1 MNHEY and CDR2 SMNVEV come from the germline V gene (reference sequence). The CDR3 has 17 amino acids. CDR3: CASSFRHPTLYQETQYF. The DNA of the CDR3 is TGTGCCAGCAGTTTTCGGCACCCTACGCTGTACCAAGAGACCCAGTACTTC.

This clonotype has more than one count but fewer than ten. This chain connects TRBV24-1 to TRBJ2-1; TRBD1 might be the D (5 bases). V lost 3 bases and J lost 3, with 8 bases in between. The CDR3 spans 14 residues. CDR1 KGHDR and CDR2 SFDVKD come from the germline V gene. The CDR3 sequence: CATSDAGNYNEQFF. The CDR3 bases are TGTGCCACCAGTGATGCAGGGAACTACAATGAGCAGTTCTTC.

This clonotype turned up a few times. V usage is TRBV20-1 and J usage is TRBJ2-4; maybe TRBD2 (6 bases). Germline V CDR1 and CDR2: DFQATT, SNEGSKA (reference sequence). V dropped 3 bases and J dropped 0 bases, with 12 bases sitting between them. This CDR3 has 15 residues. The CDR3 DNA follows: TGCAGTGCTAGTGATCGGGGGATAGCCAAAAACATTCAGTACTTC. Translation gives CSASDRGIAKNIQYF.

This clonotype was seen at least ten times. The CDR3, as DNA: TGTGCCAGCAGCCTCGGTTACTCCTACGAGCAGTACTTC. Its translation: CASSLGYSYEQYF. The rearrangement uses TRBV7-2 and TRBJ2-7; D is ambiguous. CDR1 SGHTA and CDR2 FQGNSA come from the germline V gene. Trimming stripped 5 bases from V and 0 bases from J, with 8 bases between. The length of the CDR3 is 13 residues.

This clonotype was seen many times. The chain is built from TRBV5-5 and TRBJ1-2; D not resolved. Trimming pared 1 base from V and 6 bases from J, leaving 13 bases between. The CDR3 is 14 residues long. Germline CDR1 and CDR2: SGHKS and YYEKEE (reference sequence). In DNA form, the CDR3 reads TGTGCCAGCAGCTTGTCGAAGGGATTAGATGGCTACACCTTC. Encoded protein: CASSLSKGLDGYTF. Complete variable domain (other parts from reference TRBV5-5 and TRBJ1-2): DAGVTQSPTHLIKTRGQQVTLRCSPISGHKSVSWYQQVLGQGPQFIFQYYEKEERGRGNFPDRFSARQFPNYSSELNVNALLLGDSALYLCASSLSKGLDGYTFGSGTRLTVV.

This clonotype was seen repeatedly, ten times or more. The gene calls are TRBV7-2 and TRBJ1-5, with 8 positions matching TRBD1. Germline V gives CDR1 SGHTA, CDR2 FQGNSA. CDR3 length: 16 residues. With V trimmed by 4 bases and J by 2 bases, 7 bases remained unmatched. The DNA of the CDR3 is TGTGCCAGCAGCTCAGTAGACAGGGGAGGCAATCAGCCCCAGCATTTT. This gives the protein CASSSVDRGGNQPQHF.

In this sample, this clonotype turned up many times. The rearrangement joins TRBV2 to TRBJ2-5, with D possibly TRBD1 on 7 matching bases. The length of the CDR3 is 12 residues. V lost 10 bases to trimming and J lost 7 bases, with 16 bases between them. Germline V lookup: CDR1 SNHLY, CDR2 FYNNEI. CDR3 nucleotide sequence: TGTGCCACCCAGACAGGGACTGGGACCCAGTACTTC. This sequence encodes CATQTGTGTQYF.

The V and J genes are TRBV28 and TRBJ2-2, with unresolved D. There are 11 residues in the CDR3. Germline V gives CDR1 MDHEN, CDR2 SYDVKM. Trimming removed 5 bases from V and 4 bases from J, with 2 bases in between. The CDR3 sequence: CASSITGELFF. The CDR3 DNA reads TGTGCCAGCAGTATCACCGGGGAGCTGTTTTTT.

This clonotype is labeled as medium-sized. This chain joins TRBV19 and TRBJ2-7; 11 bases line up with TRBD1. Germline assignment: CDR1 LNHDA and CDR2 SQIVND (reference sequence). Trimming cost V 6 bases and J 4 bases; bases outside gene matches: 8. CDR3 length: 15 residues. CDR3 protein: CASSSPGQGGYEQYF. CDR3 DNA: TGTGCCAGTAGCAGCCCGGGACAGGGGGGATACGAGCAGTACTTC.

Many counts were recorded for this clonotype. The V gene is TRBV6-2 or TRBV6-3, the J gene TRBJ2-7; 7 nucleotides line up with TRBD1. The CDR3 sequence is 15 residues long. The germline V gene encodes CDR1 MNHEY and CDR2 SVGEGT. The V gene end was trimmed by 2 bases and the J gene end by 0 bases; junction bases not matched to a gene: 4. CDR3 sequence (DNA): TGTGCCAGCAGTTACGCGACAGGGACCTCCTACGAGCAGTACTTC. Translating it yields CASSYATGTSYEQYF.

Many counts were recorded for this clonotype. The germline gene is not matched at one end of the junction; a read error may be the cause. The rearrangement uses TRBV4-1 and TRBJ1-4; TRBD1 aligns across 7 bases. CDR1 and CDR2 (germline): MGHRA, YSYEKL. The CDR3 sequence is 14 residues long. In DNA, the CDR3 is TGCACCAGCAGCCGACAGGGCCCGAATGAAAAACTGTTTTTT. Translating gives CTSSRQGPNEKLFF.

The chain recombines TRBV20-1 with TRBJ2-2; D gene ambiguous. The V gene's germline CDR1 is DFQATT and CDR2 SNEGSKA (reference sequence). The CDR3 spans 14 residues. Trimming stripped 0 bases from V and 1 base from J, with 6 bases between. For the CDR3, the DNA is TGCAGTGCTAGAGATCCAAGGAACACCGGGGAGCTGTTTTTT. This translates into CSARDPRNTGELFF.

This clonotype was recorded at least ten times. The J gene is TRBJ1-5, the V gene TRBV5-6; no reliable D call. The CDR3 is 14 amino acids. The V gene lost 0 bases and the J gene lost 9 bases, with 13 bases spanning the gap. Germline-derived CDR1 and CDR2 are SGHDT and YYEEEE. The CDR3 DNA reads as TGTGCCAGCAGCTTGGGGTCTGGGCGGGGGCCCCAGCATTTT. Protein sequence: CASSLGSGRGPQHF.

A few counts support this clonotype. The rearrangement links TRBV21-1 to TRBJ2-4. TRBV21-1 is reported as a pseudogene. CDR3 length: 14 amino acids. CDR3 in amino acids: CASNPGLAKNIQYF. The CDR3 nucleotides are TGTGCCAGCAACCCAGGGTTAGCCAAAAACATTCAGTACTTC.